A single sample is the source of the 3 T cell receptor beta chains below, sequenced in a study of OX40 agonist ivuxolimab in advanced cancers. Assay used: immunoSEQ multiplex PCR; TCRdb lists only in-frame clones, some missing. This sample has tens of thousands of clones, with roughly nine tenths found just once. Sequencing used CD4+ or CD8+ T cells sorted from blood, obtained in a trial of the OX40 agonist ivuxolimab. The receptors originated from an adult with an advanced solid tumor such as melanoma, head and neck, liver or kidney cancer.

This clone is a singleton in its sample. The chain joins TRBV27 to TRBJ2-1; the D gene is possibly TRBD2 (6 bases). V was trimmed by 3 bases and J by 6 bases, leaving 15 bases between them. Germline loops: CDR1 MNHEY, CDR2 SMNVEV (reference sequence). The CDR3 consists of 15 residues. This CDR3 is CASSFGSRTSNEQFF. The CDR3 DNA reads TGTGCCAGCAGTTTCGGGAGTCGTACGAGCAATGAGCAGTTCTTC.

The genes are TRBV28 and TRBJ1-5; D is unresolved. The CDR3 length is 13 residues. Trimming pared 2 bases from V and 5 bases from J, leaving 7 bases between. Germline loops: CDR1 MDHEN, CDR2 SYDVKM. CDR3 sequence: CASSLTGYQPQHF. The CDR3 DNA sequence: TGTGCCAGCAGTTTAACCGGGTATCAGCCCCAGCATTTT.

The chain recombines TRBV7-8 with TRBJ2-7, with 7 bases that match TRBD2. J gave up 5 bases and V 5 bases, and 21 bases lay outside the gene matches. The CDR3 has 18 amino acids. Per the germline V gene, CDR1 is SGHVS and CDR2 is FQNEAQ. DNA of the CDR3: TGTGCCAGCAGCCTTAGTATGTCGGGAGGCTACGGTCAGAACGAGCAGTACTTC. Its protein is CASSLSMSGGYGQNEQYF.